The clone carrying this T cell receptor (beta chain) was counted only a few times. The data were obtained in a study of cytomegalovirus exposure and HLA in healthy donors. From germline, CDR1 is LGHNA and CDR2 YNFKEQ. This CDR3 region has 16 residues. Trimming pared 0 bases from V and 0 bases from J, leaving 9 bases between. PCR involved 60 Vbeta and 13 Jbeta primers. Sequencing was performed with immunoSEQ multiplex PCR; in TCRdb, only in-frame clones are kept and a portion is missing. The table has 85,000 to 130,000 clones, roughly four fifths seen once. This chain links TRBV4-2 with TRBJ2-1; D unresolved. The sample taken for sequencing was PBMCs. This TCR derives from a man aged 45-60 years in good health and CMV-seronegative. CDR3 protein: CASSQEPASSYNEQFF. The CDR3 region has the DNA TGTGCCAGCAGCCAAGAACCTGCCAGCTCCTACAATGAGCAGTTCTTC.